A selection of T cell receptor beta chains follows, all from one sample in a study of identical twins. From the 5' RACE reads, TCRdb called clonotypes with MiXCR, one entry per CDR3 protein. The sample shows roughly 720,000 distinct CDR3 sequences, around a sixth of them seen only once. The sample was also linked to a second study, of T cells expressing NK-cell markers.

Sequencing input: PBMCs. The source is a woman under 30 in good health. Both conserved end residues are part of each CDR3. The D gene is left open where the match is weak. Clone size is given for some rows only: seen once, a few or many times, or a class if the clone is expanded.

J,V,D,size,DNA,CDR3
TRBJ2-7,TRBV27,.,.,TGTGCCAGGCGGGATGAGGCCCGACTGTCCTACGAGCAGTACTTC,CARRDEARLSYEQYF
TRBJ2-1,TRBV6-1,.,few,TGTGCCAGCAAATGGGGGAGGAACAACAATGAGCAGTTCTTC,CASKWGRNNNEQFF
TRBJ2-7,TRBV7-2,.,few,TGTGCCAGCAGCTGGCGAGTATATGGGGGGTTCGAGCAGTACTTC,CASSWRVYGGFEQYF
TRBJ2-1,TRBV10-3,TRBD1,few,TGTGCCACTAAAGGACAGGGGAGAAATGAGCAGTTCTTC,CATKGQGRNEQFF
TRBJ1-2,TRBV20-1,.,few,TGCAGTGCTAAGTCCACGGCTCCCTATGGCTACACCTTC,CSAKSTAPYGYTF
TRBJ2-3,TRBV20-1,TRBD2,few,TGCAGTGCTAGACACGCGACTAGCGGGAGCGTATATACGCAGTATTTT,CSARHATSGSVYTQYF
TRBJ2-2,TRBV7-3,.,few,TGTGCCAGCAGCTTAATTAGGCCCGGGGAGCTGTTTTTT,CASSLIRPGELFF
TRBJ2-1,TRBV20-1,.,.,TGCAGTGCTAGGAGGGGGGGCACGGATGAGCAGTTCTTC,CSARRGGTDEQFF
TRBJ1-4,TRBV5-1,.,few,TGCGCCAGCAGCTTGAGCAGGGCTTCAAATGAAAAACTGTTTTTT,CASSLSRASNEKLFF
TRBJ2-1,TRBV6-1,TRBD2,.,TGTGCCAGCAGCAACCGACTAGCGGGGGTCTACAATGAGCAGTTCTTC,CASSNRLAGVYNEQFF
TRBJ2-3,TRBV5-1,TRBD2,.,TGCGCCAGCAGCTTGGACCAGCGGGAGGACTTCACAGATACGCAGTATTTT,CASSLDQREDFTDTQYF
TRBJ2-1,TRBV20-1,.,few,TGCAGTGCTCGTGCGGTAAGCCTACACAATGAGCAGTTCTTC,CSARAVSLHNEQFF
TRBJ2-1,TRBV5-6,.,few,TGTGCCAGCAGCTTCCCTTTAAGCTCCTACAATGAGCAGTTCTTC,CASSFPLSSYNEQFF
TRBJ2-7,TRBV20-1,TRBD1,once,TGCAGTGCTACGGCAGACAGGGATCGGTCGGTTTTTTGGAGCGAGCAGTACTTC,CSATADRDRSVFWSEQYF
TRBJ2-5,TRBV12-3/TRBV12-4,TRBD1,many,TGTGCCAGCAGCCTCAGACAGGGGAAAGAGACCCAGTACTTC,CASSLRQGKETQYF
TRBJ1-1,TRBV5-1,.,.,TGCGCCAGCAGCTTGGATGGGATCGATGAAGCTTTCTTT,CASSLDGIDEAFF
TRBJ2-5,TRBV9,.,few,TGTGCCAGCAGCGTAGGACAGGAGGTAGAGACCCAGTACTTC,CASSVGQEVETQYF
TRBJ1-1,TRBV7-9,.,few,TGTGCCAGCAGCTCGATTGGGGGGATGGGGAACACTGAAGCTTTCTTT,CASSSIGGMGNTEAFF
TRBJ2-1,TRBV30,.,few,TGTGCCTGGAGTTTACACAAGGACACCCGGCTCCTCTTC,CAWSLHKDTRLLF
TRBJ2-2,TRBV20-1,.,few,TGCAGTGCGACCCAGTGGGGGGGCGGGTCCGGGGAGCTGTTTTTT,CSATQWGGGSGELFF
TRBJ2-3,TRBV5-5,TRBD1,.,TGTGCCAGCAGTCCCACCTACATTAGACAGGGGGGCACAGATACGCAGTATTTT,CASSPTYIRQGGTDTQYF
TRBJ2-5,TRBV3-1,.,few,TGTGCCAGCAGCCAAGGGGGAGTAGAGACCCAGTACTTC,CASSQGGVETQYF
TRBJ1-4,TRBV11-2,TRBD1,.,TGTGCCAGCAGCACACAGGGGGACGGTCGTGAAAAACTGTTTTTT,CASSTQGDGREKLFF
TRBJ2-7,TRBV12-5,.,.,TGTGCTAGTGGTTCGACCTTAGGGGCGGACTTTAAGGTAGAGCAGTACTTC,CASGSTLGADFKVEQYF
TRBJ2-1,TRBV20-1,.,.,TGCAGTGTGCGTACTTACAATGAGCAGTTCTTC,CSVRTYNEQFF
TRBJ2-7,TRBV5-1,.,few,TGCGCCAGCAGCTTGCAATATCCCCCCTACGAGCAGTACTTC,CASSLQYPPYEQYF
TRBJ1-2,TRBV29-1,.,few,TGCAGCGTGACAGTCAACTATGGCTACACCTTC,CSVTVNYGYTF
TRBJ1-1,TRBV29-1,.,.,TGCAGCGTTGTAGGGGACTGGGGAACTGAAGCTTTCTTT,CSVVGDWGTEAFF
TRBJ1-5,TRBV7-9,TRBD1,few,TGTGCCAGCAGCGGAACAGGGGTATGGAATCAGCCCCAGCATTTT,CASSGTGVWNQPQHF
TRBJ2-2,TRBV18,.,.,TGTGCCAGCTCACCACTGCAGGGAGGAACCGGGGAGCTGTTTTTT,CASSPLQGGTGELFF
TRBJ1-1,TRBV18,.,.,TGTGCCACCCTCGGACGGGGAAAAATTGAAGCTTTCTTT,CATLGRGKIEAFF
TRBJ2-2,TRBV6-1,TRBD2,.,TGTGCCAGCAGGCTAAAGACTAGCGCGAACACCGGGGAGCTGTTTTTT,CASRLKTSANTGELFF
TRBJ1-2,TRBV7-2,.,many,TGTGCCAGCAGCCAGACCTCTGGCTACACCTTC,CASSQTSGYTF
TRBJ2-2,TRBV7-9,.,.,TGTGCCAGCAGCGGACCGGATACGAACACCGGGGAGCTGTTTTTT,CASSGPDTNTGELFF
TRBJ1-3,TRBV12-3/TRBV12-4,TRBD1,.,TGTGCCAGCAGGGGGACAGGGACTTCCGGAAACACCATATATTTT,CASRGTGTSGNTIYF
TRBJ2-1,TRBV4-3,.,few,TGCGCCAGCAGCCAGGGAGGACTGGTGGATGAGCAGTTCTTC,CASSQGGLVDEQFF
TRBJ1-5,TRBV20-1,TRBD1,few,TGCAGTGCTAGACGGGCAGACAGGGGAGAACAGCCCCAGCATTTT,CSARRADRGEQPQHF
TRBJ2-3,TRBV5-6,TRBD2,.,TGTGCCAGCAGCTCGAAGCGGGGGGGGGATACGCAGTATTTT,CASSSKRGGDTQYF
TRBJ2-7,TRBV15,.,.,TGTGCCACCAGCAGAGATCTCGGCCGGGCCGACGAGCAGTACTTC,CATSRDLGRADEQYF
TRBJ2-3,TRBV12-3/TRBV12-4,.,few,TGTGCCAGCAGTTCGCGTGTAAATACGCAGTATTTT,CASSSRVNTQYF
TRBJ1-1,TRBV7-9,TRBD1,.,TGTGCCAGCAGTCGGGACAGGGCGCGGCCCCCGAACACTGAAGCTTTCTTT,CASSRDRARPPNTEAFF
TRBJ2-7,TRBV20-1,.,.,TGCAGTGCTAGCTCCGAGGTAGGGCCAGCCTACGAGCAGTACTTC,CSASSEVGPAYEQYF
TRBJ2-5,TRBV7-9,.,once,TGTGCCAGCAGCTTGATACAGAGGGGACAAGAGACCCAGTACTTC,CASSLIQRGQETQYF
TRBJ2-1,TRBV11-2,.,few,TGTGCCAGCAGCTTTACCCTTTATGAGCAGTTCTTC,CASSFTLYEQFF
TRBJ2-5,TRBV5-5,TRBD1,.,TGTGCCAGCAGCCGAAGCCCCGGGACAGAAGAGACCCAGTACTTC,CASSRSPGTEETQYF
TRBJ2-3,TRBV5-1,TRBD2,many,TGCGCCAGCAGCTTGCCCCTCACACTAGCGCAAGGGGATACGCAGTATTTT,CASSLPLTLAQGDTQYF
TRBJ1-6,TRBV5-1,.,.,TGCGCCAGCAGCTTTTCCTCGGCCTCCTCACCCCTCCACTTT,CASSFSSASSPLHF
TRBJ2-7,TRBV12-3/TRBV12-4,TRBD2,many,TGTGCCAGCAGTTTATTGTCTAGCGGGAGAATCGAGCAGTACTTC,CASSLLSSGRIEQYF
TRBJ2-7,TRBV7-2,.,few,TGTGCCAGCAGCTTATCCCCCGCAGGGAGCACCTACGAGCAGTACTTC,CASSLSPAGSTYEQYF
TRBJ1-2,TRBV6-1,.,.,TGTGCCAGCGGGGGACTAAGGCAGGACTATGGCTACACCTTC,CASGGLRQDYGYTF
TRBJ2-1,TRBV27,.,.,TGTGCCAGCAGTTCCCGGACTAAAGAGCAGTTCTTC,CASSSRTKEQFF
TRBJ2-1,TRBV9,TRBD2,few,TGTGCCAGCAGCATCGGGACTAGCGGTAGTGGGGAGCAGTTCTTC,CASSIGTSGSGEQFF
TRBJ2-5,TRBV10-1,TRBD1,few,TGCGCCAGCAGCGAACAACAGGGGTCGAGCGAGACCCAGTACTTC,CASSEQQGSSETQYF
TRBJ2-3,TRBV10-3,.,many,TGTGCCCAAGCCGCGTCTAGGGGAAATACAGATACGCAGTATTTT,CAQAASRGNTDTQYF
TRBJ1-2,TRBV7-9,.,few,TGTGCCAGCAGCTTAATGGGTAATGGCTACACCTTC,CASSLMGNGYTF
TRBJ2-5,TRBV9,.,few,TGTGCCAGCAGCGACCGGGACACCCAAGAGACCCAGTACTTC,CASSDRDTQETQYF
TRBJ2-3,TRBV20-1,TRBD2,.,TGCAGCGCGCCTGACAGCGGGGTAACAGATACGCAGTATTTT,CSAPDSGVTDTQYF